Sequencing of this TCR beta chain was carried out in a study of blood T cell repertoires in COVID-19. Study-level background: The United States, Italy and Spain provided the acute and convalescent COVID-19 samples. PBMCs, B-cell-depleted T cells, or T cells provided the cDNA or gDNA that made up the material.

CDR1 is SGHDT and CDR2 is YYEEEE in the germline V gene. There are 14 residues in the CDR3. V dropped 0 bases and J dropped 6 bases, with 13 bases sitting between them. As handled by the study authors: Estimation of nucleated cell counts was performed using reference gene primer amplification. Libraries were prepared by immunoSEQ multiplex PCR; TCRdb keeps only in-frame clonotypes and omits some of them. For V, J and clone size, that table is used; D and trimming come from the DNA. This sample has just under 85,000 clones, with under 85% found just once. Sample: peripheral blood. The sequence was obtained from a woman older than 75 with acute or convalescent COVID-19. The chain combines TRBV5-6 with TRBJ2-7; D possibly corresponds to TRBD1 (6 bases). CDR3 loop: CASSLVQGSVEQYF. CDR3 coding DNA: TGTGCCAGCAGCTTGGTTCAGGGGTCCGTCGAGCAGTACTTC.